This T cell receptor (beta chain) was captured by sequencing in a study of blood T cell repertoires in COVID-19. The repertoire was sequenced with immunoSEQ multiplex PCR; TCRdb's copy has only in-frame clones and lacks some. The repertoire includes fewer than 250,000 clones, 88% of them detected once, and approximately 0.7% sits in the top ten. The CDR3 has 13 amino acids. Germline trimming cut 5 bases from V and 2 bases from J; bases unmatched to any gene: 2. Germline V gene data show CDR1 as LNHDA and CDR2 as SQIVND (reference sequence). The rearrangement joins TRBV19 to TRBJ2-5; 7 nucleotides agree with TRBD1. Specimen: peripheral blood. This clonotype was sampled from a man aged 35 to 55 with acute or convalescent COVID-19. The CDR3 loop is CASSAQGQETQYF. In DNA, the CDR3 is TGTGCCAGTAGTGCACAGGGGCAAGAGACCCAGTACTTC.